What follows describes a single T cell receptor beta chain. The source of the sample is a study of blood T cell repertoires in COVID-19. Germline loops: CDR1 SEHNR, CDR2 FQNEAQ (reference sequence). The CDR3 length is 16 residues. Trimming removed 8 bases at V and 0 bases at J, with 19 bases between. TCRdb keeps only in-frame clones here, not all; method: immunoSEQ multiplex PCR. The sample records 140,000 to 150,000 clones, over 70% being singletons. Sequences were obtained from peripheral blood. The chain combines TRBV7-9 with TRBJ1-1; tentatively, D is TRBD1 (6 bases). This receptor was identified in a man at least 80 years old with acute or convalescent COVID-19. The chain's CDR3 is CASLMGDIGLNTEAFF. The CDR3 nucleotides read TGTGCCAGCCTCATGGGGGACATAGGGCTGAACACTGAAGCTTTCTTT.